A selection of T cell receptor beta chains follows, all from one sample in a study of T-cell memory formation after mild COVID-19. MiXCR, applied by TCRdb to the 5' RACE reads, yields one record per CDR3 protein. Here the sample spans around 340,000 distinct CDR3 sequences, under 25% being singletons. The specimen sequenced was PBMCs or a T cell subset sorted from them (not recorded which). The receptors stem from an adult woman who had mild COVID-19 (a few samples of this study predate the infection). Cell type and time point are not known. CDR3s include the opening cysteine and the closing phenylalanine or tryptophan. The order of the fields is V gene, D gene, J gene, clone size, CDR3 DNA, CDR3 protein. D genes are given only for firm matches. Clone size is given for some rows only: seen once, a few or many times, or a class if the clone is expanded.

>TRBV7-8|-|TRBJ2-4|-
TGTGCCAGCAGCTCGACCTTGGGGCTGAGGGACATTCAGTACTTC
CASSSTLGLRDIQYF
>TRBV4-1|-|TRBJ1-3|-
TGCGCCAGCAGCCAAGGGGTCAACTCTGGAAACACCATATATTTT
CASSQGVNSGNTIYF
>TRBV7-9|TRBD1|TRBJ2-5|few
TGTGCCAGCGAAAGTCCCGGGACAGGGATCAGCGCCCAAGAGACCCAGTACTTC
CASESPGTGISAQETQYF
>TRBV12-3/TRBV12-4|TRBD1|TRBJ2-7|-
TGTGCCAGCCTCAGGACAGGGGGTGATGGGCAGTACTTC
CASLRTGGDGQYF
>TRBV7-9|-|TRBJ1-1|few
TGTGCCAGCAGCCCCCGGAGGCAGAACACTGAAGCTTTCTTT
CASSPRRQNTEAFF
>TRBV7-9|-|TRBJ2-1|few
TGTGCCAGCAGCTTAGGCGGAGGGCCAAGGAATGAGCAGTTCTTC
CASSLGGGPRNEQFF
>TRBV28|TRBD1|TRBJ2-2|-
TGTGCCAGCAGTCTGGACAGGGGGCAATTCACCGGGGAGCTGTTTTTT
CASSLDRGQFTGELFF
>TRBV19|TRBD2|TRBJ2-7|-
TGTGCCAGTAGCACTCCTCTTCCGGGACTAGCGTACGAGCAGTACTTC
CASSTPLPGLAYEQYF
>TRBV6-1|-|TRBJ2-5|few
TGTGCCAGCAGTGAGGGGGTGAGAGAGACCCAGTACTTC
CASSEGVRETQYF
>TRBV6-5|-|TRBJ2-6|-
TGTGCCAGCAGTTGGAGGAGCTCTGGGGCCAACGTCCTGACTTTC
CASSWRSSGANVLTF
>TRBV12-3/TRBV12-4|-|TRBJ2-2|few
TGTGCCAGCAGTTCGGACAGTCGGAACACCGGGGAGCTGTTTTTT
CASSSDSRNTGELFF
>TRBV7-3|-|TRBJ2-2|-
TGTGCCAGCAGCTTCGGACAGTTAGGGCACACCGGGGAGCTGTTTTTT
CASSFGQLGHTGELFF
>TRBV7-9|-|TRBJ2-2|few
TGTGCCAGCAGCTTGAGGAACACCGGGGAGCTGTTTTTT
CASSLRNTGELFF
>TRBV11-2|-|TRBJ2-1|-
TGTGCCAGCAGCTTAGGTCGACGGCCGGGGCTGAAGAATGAGCAGTTCTTC
CASSLGRRPGLKNEQFF
>TRBV18|-|TRBJ1-2|-
TGTGCCAGCTCACCACTACAGTATGGCTACACCTTC
CASSPLQYGYTF
>TRBV20-1|TRBD1|TRBJ2-7|few
TGCAGTGCTAGAGACCGGGACAGACTCTACGAGCAGTACTTC
CSARDRDRLYEQYF
>TRBV15|-|TRBJ2-2|-
TGTGCCACCTGCAGGGACTACACCGGGGAGCTGTTTTTT
CATCRDYTGELFF
>TRBV7-9|-|TRBJ2-7|few
TGTGCCAGCAGCATAAGTAGCGAGCAGTACTTC
CASSISSEQYF
>TRBV7-2|-|TRBJ1-4|few
TGTGCCAGCAGCTTAACCGGATTGGGTGAAAAACTGTTTTTT
CASSLTGLGEKLFF
>TRBV29-1|-|TRBJ2-1|-
TGCAGCGTTGAACAGGGGGGATCCTACAATGAGCAGTTCTTC
CSVEQGGSYNEQFF
>TRBV12-3/TRBV12-4|-|TRBJ1-1|many
TGTGCCAGCAGCCCGGGACCACCGGCTGGGGCTTTCTTT
CASSPGPPAGAFF
>TRBV15|-|TRBJ2-5|few
TGTGCCACCAGCAGCCTTAGATCCTACCAAGAGACCCAGTACTTC
CATSSLRSYQETQYF
>TRBV7-9|-|TRBJ1-1|few
TGTGCCAGCAGCTTAAGGGCTTACCCGACAGTGGACACTGAAGCTTTCTTT
CASSLRAYPTVDTEAFF
>TRBV18|-|TRBJ2-5|few
TGTGCCAGCTCACCTAGACAGACCCAAGAGACCCAGTACTTC
CASSPRQTQETQYF
>TRBV13|TRBD1|TRBJ1-2|-
TGTGCCAGCAGCTCGGTGACAGGGTCGGGTGGCTACACCTTC
CASSSVTGSGGYTF
>TRBV4-1|-|TRBJ1-3|-
TGCGCCAGCAGCCAACACCCGGGACTCACGGGAGGAAACACCATATATTTT
CASSQHPGLTGGNTIYF
>TRBV20-1|TRBD1|TRBJ1-1|few
TGCAGTGCTAGAGGACAGGGGGCGGGGACTGAAGCTTTCTTT
CSARGQGAGTEAFF
>TRBV29-1|-|TRBJ1-2|few
TGCAGCGTTGAAGATCAAACAGGGCTGGGGGGTGGCTACACCTTC
CSVEDQTGLGGGYTF
>TRBV20-1|-|TRBJ2-1|-
TGCAGTGCTAGAGATCGGAGACAAGGACCCTACAATGAGCAGTTCTTC
CSARDRRQGPYNEQFF
>TRBV20-1|TRBD1|TRBJ1-4|few
TGCAGTGCTCCTTATACCGGGACAGGGAGGCTTAAACTGTTTTTT
CSAPYTGTGRLKLFF
>TRBV18|TRBD2|TRBJ2-1|few
TGTGCCAGCTCACCAGAGGCTAGCGGGAGAAACAATGAGCAGTTCTTC
CASSPEASGRNNEQFF
>TRBV5-1|-|TRBJ1-2|few
TGCGCCAGCAGCTTGGATACGGGTGGCTACACCTTC
CASSLDTGGYTF
>TRBV6-2/TRBV6-3|-|TRBJ2-1|many
TGTGCCAGCAGTTACCCGGGGCTCAGGGGCGATGAGCAGTTCTTC
CASSYPGLRGDEQFF
>TRBV12-3/TRBV12-4|-|TRBJ1-5|-
TGTGCCAGCAGTTTAGTTGCAGGGTTTAATCAGCCCCAGCATTTT
CASSLVAGFNQPQHF
>TRBV20-1|-|TRBJ2-2|-
TGCAGTGCTAGAGAGCGCCCGCGGACGGCCAACACCGGGGAGCTGTTTTTT
CSARERPRTANTGELFF
>TRBV7-9|TRBD2|TRBJ2-7|few
TGTGCCAGCAGCTCAAGCGGGGGCACCGAGGAGCAGTACTTC
CASSSSGGTEEQYF
>TRBV30|-|TRBJ1-6|-
TGTGCCTGGACTACACAGGGAAATTCACCCCTCCACTTT
CAWTTQGNSPLHF
>TRBV6-2/TRBV6-3|-|TRBJ2-5|-
TGTGCCAGCAGTTACTCGTCTTACCAAGAGACCCAGTACTTC
CASSYSSYQETQYF
>TRBV6-5|TRBD2|TRBJ2-5|few
TGTGCCAGCAGTTACCTCCCACGGCGGGCGGGAGCAGAAGAGACCCAGTACTTC
CASSYLPRRAGAEETQYF
>TRBV2|-|TRBJ2-2|few
TGTGCCAGCAGTGAGCGGAACACCGGGGAGCTGTTTTTT
CASSERNTGELFF
>TRBV3-1|-|TRBJ1-2|-
TGTGCCAGCAGCCAAGATAGGCCTATATCGAGACGTATGCGCTACACCTTC
CASSQDRPISRRMRYTF
>TRBV20-1|TRBD1|TRBJ2-7|-
TGCAGTGCTAGAGATTACGGGACAGGGGGCTACGAGCAGTACTTC
CSARDYGTGGYEQYF
>TRBV6-1|-|TRBJ1-5|-
TGTGCCAGCAGTGGGAGCCCTACAAGGTTTACCCAGCATTTT
CASSGSPTRFTQHF
>TRBV29-1|-|TRBJ2-5|few
TGCAGCGGGTCGGGCGAAGAGACCCAGTACTTC
CSGSGEETQYF
>TRBV6-5|-|TRBJ1-1|few
TGTGCCAGCAGATCCAGACTCGCGAACACTGAAGCTTTCTTT
CASRSRLANTEAFF
>TRBV27|-|TRBJ1-1|few
TGTGCCAGCAGTTTAATCCCAGGGGTCACTGAAGCTTTCTTT
CASSLIPGVTEAFF
>TRBV7-9|-|TRBJ1-5|-
TGTGCCAGCAGCTTAGCGACAGCTAATCAGCCCCAGCATTTT
CASSLATANQPQHF